The rows below give T cell receptor beta chains drawn from one sample of a study of cytotoxic CD8 clonotypes in ibrutinib-treated CLL. Clones were read by immunoSEQ multiplex PCR, and TCRdb kept only the in-frame ones, dropping some. The sample has 25,000 to 30,000 clones; around three fifths are singletons. This specimen was PBMCs, taken before ibrutinib treatment. These receptors originate from a human donor with chronic lymphocytic leukemia. Both conserved end residues are part of each CDR3. Each record gives: D gene, J gene, V gene, clone size, CDR3 DNA, CDR3 protein. The D gene is left open where the match is weak. A clone size is listed for some rows: how often the clone was seen (once, few, many), or a class if it is expanded.

d_gene: TRBD2
j_gene: TRBJ2-1
v_gene: TRBV5-1
abundance: few
CDR3nt: TGCGCCAGCAGCGAAGACCCTAGCGGGGGATACAATGAGCAGTTCTTC
CDR3aa: CASSEDPSGGYNEQFF

d_gene: -
j_gene: TRBJ2-4
v_gene: TRBV5-1
abundance: -
CDR3nt: TGCGCCAGCAGCTTGGCTCAGGGTTTAGGAAACATTCAGTACTTC
CDR3aa: CASSLAQGLGNIQYF

d_gene: TRBD2
j_gene: TRBJ2-2
v_gene: TRBV9
abundance: -
CDR3nt: TGTGCCCATCGGAGGAGTCTAGCGGTACCCACCGGGGAGCTGTTTTTT
CDR3aa: CAHRRSLAVPTGELFF

d_gene: TRBD2
j_gene: TRBJ2-1
v_gene: TRBV6-6
abundance: -
CDR3nt: TGTGCCAGCAGCCGGACTAGCGCCCGGGCCGGTGAGCAGTTCTTC
CDR3aa: CASSRTSARAGEQFF

d_gene: TRBD1
j_gene: TRBJ2-3
v_gene: TRBV7-3
abundance: -
CDR3nt: TGTGCCAGCAGCTCACAGGGGGGCACAGATACGCAGTATTTT
CDR3aa: CASSSQGGTDTQYF

d_gene: TRBD1
j_gene: TRBJ2-7
v_gene: TRBV9
abundance: once
CDR3nt: TGTGCCAGCAGCGTAGACCGGGACAGGGGGCACGAGCAGTACTTC
CDR3aa: CASSVDRDRGHEQYF

d_gene: -
j_gene: TRBJ2-1
v_gene: TRBV7-9
abundance: once
CDR3nt: TGTGCCAGCAGCCCTGACATCTACAATGAGCAGTTCTTC
CDR3aa: CASSPDIYNEQFF

d_gene: -
j_gene: TRBJ1-1
v_gene: TRBV11-2
abundance: -
CDR3nt: TGTGCCAGCAGCCCCCCCTCTATTGAAGCTTTCTTT
CDR3aa: CASSPPSIEAFF

d_gene: -
j_gene: TRBJ2-2
v_gene: TRBV13
abundance: once
CDR3nt: TGTGCCAGCAGCGAAAACCCGGACACGTCGAACACCGGGGAGCTGTTTTTT
CDR3aa: CASSENPDTSNTGELFF

d_gene: -
j_gene: TRBJ2-5
v_gene: TRBV2
abundance: -
CDR3nt: TGTGCCAGCAGTGAAGGAGGGACCGGGGGATGGTACCAAGAGACCCAGTACTTC
CDR3aa: CASSEGGTGGWYQETQYF

d_gene: -
j_gene: TRBJ2-1
v_gene: TRBV9
abundance: -
CDR3nt: TGTGCCAGCAGTCGGGACTCCCACAATGAGCAGTTCTTC
CDR3aa: CASSRDSHNEQFF

d_gene: -
j_gene: TRBJ1-6
v_gene: TRBV30
abundance: once
CDR3nt: TGTGCCTGGAGTGATCTGGACCGCTCTAGTCAACCCCTCCACTTT
CDR3aa: CAWSDLDRSSQPLHF

d_gene: -
j_gene: TRBJ2-2
v_gene: TRBV19
abundance: -
CDR3nt: TGTGCCAGTACGGTACAGCCGATATACACCGGGGAGCTGTTTTTT
CDR3aa: CASTVQPIYTGELFF

d_gene: TRBD1
j_gene: TRBJ1-1
v_gene: TRBV5-4
abundance: -
CDR3nt: TGTGCCAGCAGCTTTGATGGAATCCGGGACAGGGGGCTCTGGGACACTGAAGCTTTCTTT
CDR3aa: CASSFDGIRDRGLWDTEAFF

d_gene: -
j_gene: TRBJ2-7
v_gene: TRBV2
abundance: -
CDR3nt: TGTGCCAGCGGGGGGCAGGGGATCCTATACGAGCAGTACTTC
CDR3aa: CASGGQGILYEQYF

d_gene: TRBD1
j_gene: TRBJ1-1
v_gene: TRBV30
abundance: -
CDR3nt: TGTGCCTGGATTAGGACAGGGATCACTGAAGCTTTCTTT
CDR3aa: CAWIRTGITEAFF